A single sample gave rise to the 13 T cell receptor beta chains below, sequenced in a study of OX40 agonist ivuxolimab in advanced cancers. TCRdb's copy holds only in-frame clones and misses some; the assay was immunoSEQ multiplex PCR. In the table there are around 95,000 clones, approximately 90% of which are singletons. Sequenced material: CD4+ or CD8+ T cells sorted from blood, taken in a trial of the OX40 agonist ivuxolimab. These receptors originate from an adult with an advanced solid tumor such as melanoma, head and neck, liver or kidney cancer.

This clone was seen just once. The chain combines TRBV9 with TRBJ1-6; D is uncertain. CDR3 length: 15 residues. V shed 0 bases and J shed 7 bases, with 11 bases lying between them. Germline-derived CDR1 and CDR2 are SGDLS and YYNGEE. CDR3 loop: CASSVARDTNSPLHF. In DNA, the CDR3 is TGTGCCAGCAGCGTAGCTCGAGACACCAATTCACCCCTCCACTTT.

The chain joins TRBV9 to TRBJ2-2; D is tentatively TRBD1 or TRBD2 (6 bases each). Per germline, CDR1 SGDLS and CDR2 YYNGEE. The V end was cut by 0 bases, the J end by 6 bases, with 18 bases between. The CDR3 spans 17 residues. This chain's CDR3 is CASSVATGGSIPGELFF. CDR3 DNA sequence: TGTGCCAGCAGCGTAGCTACCGGGGGCTCGATTCCCGGGGAGCTGTTTTTT.

The chain carries TRBV18 and TRBJ1-3, with 8 bases identical to TRBD1. CDR3 length equals 17 residues. Looked up from germline, CDR1 is KGHSH and CDR2 is LQKENI. Trimming at V came to 3 bases and at J to 2 bases, leaving 9 bases not matched to a gene. The CDR3 here is CASSPRPGQEAGNTIYF. The CDR3 region has the DNA TGTGCCAGCTCACCGCGACCGGGACAGGAGGCTGGAAACACCATATATTTT.

This chain links TRBV6-6 with TRBJ1-1; no firm D call. The CDR3 length is 13 residues. Trimming took 5 bases from V and 1 from J, leaving 8 bases between them. In germline, CDR1 is MNHNY, CDR2 SVGAGI (reference sequence). The CDR3 region is CASSAQPNTEAFF. CDR3 in DNA: TGTGCCAGCAGTGCCCAGCCGAACACTGAAGCTTTCTTT.

In this sample, this clone turned up once. The chain has TRBV6-5 and TRBJ1-4; no clear D gene. The CDR3 has 14 amino acids. V lost 3 bases and J 6 bases, leaving 11 bases between the germline ends. The germline CDR1 and CDR2 sequences are MNHEY and SVGAGI. The CDR3 sequence: CASSYGALDEKLFF. The CDR3 DNA reads TGTGCCAGCAGTTATGGTGCGCTGGATGAAAAACTGTTTTTT.

This clone was found a few times. The chain uses TRBV4-2 and TRBJ1-1, with 7 nucleotides matching TRBD1. CDR1 is LGHNA and CDR2 is YNFKEQ in the germline V gene. The CDR3 is 16 residues long. V lost 0 bases and J lost 1; bases outside the gene matches: 5. The CDR3 protein is CASSQDYRGWNTEAFF. Here the CDR3 DNA reads TGTGCCAGCAGCCAAGATTACAGGGGATGGAACACTGAAGCTTTCTTT.

This clone was recorded once. The gene calls are TRBV27 and TRBJ1-2, with 7 bases fitting TRBD1. Germline loops: CDR1 MNHEY, CDR2 SMNVEV (reference sequence). The CDR3 is 15 residues long. The junction had 13 bases not matched to a gene; V was cut back by 5 bases and J by 7 bases. The CDR3 nucleotides read TGTGCCAGCAGTCCCGGGACAGCGGCACGAGGTGGCTACACCTTC. As protein: CASSPGTAARGGYTF.

V gene TRBV7-9 combines with J gene TRBJ2-1, with D possibly matching TRBD2 (6 bases). The germline CDR1 and CDR2 sequences are SEHNR and FQNEAQ (reference sequence). CDR3 length equals 16 residues. V lost 4 bases, J lost 3 bases, and 16 bases lay in between. This CDR3 is CASSSTNGGNYNEQFF. The CDR3 DNA reads as TGTGCCAGCAGCTCTACTAACGGAGGGAACTACAATGAGCAGTTCTTC.

This chain uses TRBV30 with TRBJ1-5; the D is unclear. The CDR3 sequence is 13 residues long. CDR1 and CDR2 (germline): GTSNPN, SVGIG (reference sequence). Trimming left V 0 bases short and J 5 bases short, with 8 bases between. The CDR3 bases are TGTGCCTGGAGTGTAAACGGGGATCAGCCCCAGCATTTT. Translated, it gives CAWSVNGDQPQHF.

CDR3 coding DNA: TGTGCCATCCAGAAAGACAGCGTCTACAATGAGCAGTTCTTC. Protein: CAIQKDSVYNEQFF. This rearrangement joins TRBV10-3 to TRBJ2-1, with D perhaps TRBD1 (5 bases). The length of the CDR3 is 14 residues. Trimming took 8 bases from V and 3 from J, leaving 14 bases between them. The germline V gene has CDR1 ENHRY and CDR2 SYGVKD.

The rearrangement joins TRBV7-8 to TRBJ2-1; D not certain. Germline V lookup: CDR1 SGHVS, CDR2 FQNEAQ. Trimming shortened V by 1 base and J by 0 bases, and 16 bases separated the two germline ends. This CDR3 is 18 amino acids long. In DNA form, the CDR3 reads TGTGCCAGCAGCTTAGTTGCCAGTCGGGTCGGCTCCTACAATGAGCAGTTCTTC. Protein: CASSLVASRVGSYNEQFF.

This clone has a handful of counts. J is TRBJ1-5 and V is TRBV5-4; D uncertain. V was trimmed by 0 bases and J by 0 bases, leaving 7 bases between them. This CDR3 is built from 15 residues. Germline CDR1 and CDR2: SGHNT and YYREEE (reference sequence). CDR3 sequence reads: CASSLGGDSNQPQHF. Written as DNA, the CDR3 is TGTGCCAGCAGCTTGGGCGGGGATAGCAATCAGCCCCAGCATTTT.

The V gene is TRBV5-4, the J gene TRBJ1-3; TRBD1 aligns across 7 bases. The CDR3 length is 15 residues. Germline V CDR1 and CDR2: SGHNT, YYREEE (reference sequence). V shed 4 bases, J shed 4 bases, and the junction held 8 bases outside the gene matches. The CDR3 DNA reads as TGTGCCAGCAGCGGGCCCCGGACAGGCGGAAACACCATATATTTT. Its protein product is CASSGPRTGGNTIYF.